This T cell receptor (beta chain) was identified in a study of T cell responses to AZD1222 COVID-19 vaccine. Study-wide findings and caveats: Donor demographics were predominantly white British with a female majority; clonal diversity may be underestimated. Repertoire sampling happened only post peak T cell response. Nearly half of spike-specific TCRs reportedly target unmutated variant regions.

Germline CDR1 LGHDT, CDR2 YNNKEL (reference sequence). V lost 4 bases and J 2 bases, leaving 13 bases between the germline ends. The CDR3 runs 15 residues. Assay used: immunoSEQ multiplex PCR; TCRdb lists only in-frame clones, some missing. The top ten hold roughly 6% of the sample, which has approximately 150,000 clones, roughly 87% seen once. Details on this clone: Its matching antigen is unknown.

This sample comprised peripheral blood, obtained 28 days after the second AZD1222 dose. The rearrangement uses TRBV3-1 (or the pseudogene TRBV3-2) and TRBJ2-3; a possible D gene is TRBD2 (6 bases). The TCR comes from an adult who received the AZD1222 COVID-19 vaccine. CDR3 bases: TGTGCCAGCAGCCTTCGTGCGGGGATCACAGATACGCAGTATTTT. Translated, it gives CASSLRAGITDTQYF.